The 21 T cell receptor beta chains reported below all come from one sample, sequenced in a study of T cell responses to AZD1222 COVID-19 vaccine. Here immunoSEQ multiplex PCR was the method, and the copy in TCRdb shows in-frame clones only, minus some. The table lists some 170,000 clones, 92% of them singletons. The sequenced sample was peripheral blood, obtained 28 days after the second AZD1222 dose. The receptors were sampled from an adult who received the AZD1222 COVID-19 vaccine.

V gene TRBV24-1 combines with J gene TRBJ2-5; 10 nucleotides match TRBD1. V lost 4 bases to trimming and J lost 5 bases; unmatched junction nucleotides: 6. Per the germline V gene, CDR1 is KGHDR and CDR2 is SFDVKD. The CDR3 is 15 residues long. The CDR3: CATSEGQGRGETQYF. The CDR3 nucleotides are TGTGCCACCAGTGAGGGACAGGGGAGAGGGGAGACCCAGTACTTC.

The chain links TRBV19 to TRBJ1-2; 8 nucleotides align to TRBD1. The CDR3 runs to 15 residues. Germline V CDR1 and CDR2: LNHDA, SQIVND (reference sequence). V dropped 4 bases and J dropped 4; count of bases not matched to a gene: 8. The DNA for the CDR3 is TGTGCCAGTAGTAGGAGGGGACAGGACCCCTATGGCTACACCTTC. Translating it yields CASSRRGQDPYGYTF.

This chain links TRBV19 with TRBJ2-3; TRBD2 matches at 7 bases. V shed 5 bases and J 1 base; nucleotides not matched to a gene: 15. The CDR3 contains 18 residues. Germline CDR1 reads LNHDA; CDR2 reads SQIVND (reference sequence). The CDR3, as DNA: TGTGCCAGTAGTCGCCCGCGGGGGAGCACCTCGGGCACAGATACGCAGTATTTT. Translation: CASSRPRGSTSGTDTQYF. Full variable domain (outside the CDR3, taken from reference TRBV19 and TRBJ2-3): DGGITQSPKYLFRKEGQNVTLSCEQNLNHDAMYWYRQDPGQGLRLIYYSQIVNDFQKGDIAEGYSVSREKKESFPLTVTSAQKNPTAFYLCASSRPRGSTSGTDTQYFGPGTRLTVL.

The CDR3 DNA sequence: TGTGCCAGCAGTCGAGGACAGGGCGCGAGAGCCCAGTACTTC. This sequence encodes CASSRGQGARAQYF. The chain links TRBV6-5 to TRBJ2-5, with 8 bases fitting TRBD1. CDR3 length: 14 amino acids. Germline V gene data show CDR1 as MNHEY and CDR2 as SVGAGI. V was pared by 5 bases and J by 9 bases, with 11 bases of the junction left unmatched.

The genes are TRBV6-7 and TRBJ2-5; TRBD2 agrees at 7 bases. TRBV6-7 is recorded as an ORF, its role being uncertain. The CDR3 loop spans 15 amino acids. Trimming cost V 2 bases and J 5 bases; bases outside gene matches: 8. The CDR3 DNA reads as TGTGCCAGCAGTTACCTCCAAGTGGGGGGGGAGACCCAGTACTTC. This encodes CASSYLQVGGETQYF.

The chain employs TRBV7-9 and TRBJ2-1; perhaps TRBD1 as D (5 bases). V was pared by 6 bases and J by 4 bases, with 19 bases between. In germline, CDR1 is SEHNR, CDR2 FQNEAQ (reference sequence). There are 16 residues in the CDR3. The CDR3 reads CASSSRAGSGYNEQFF. CDR3 nucleotides: TGTGCCAGCAGTTCCCGAGCAGGGTCCGGGTACAATGAGCAGTTCTTC.

This clone was recorded once. The chain combines TRBV5-1 with TRBJ1-6, with unresolved D. Trimming shortened V by 6 bases and J by 12 bases, and 16 bases separated the two germline ends. This CDR3 has 13 residues. In germline, CDR1 is SGHRS, CDR2 YFSETQ. The DNA of the CDR3 is TGCGCCAGCAAACTTGATCAGGCTTTACCCCTCCACTTT. Residues: CASKLDQALPLHF.

CDR3 in DNA: TGTGCCAGTAGTGGAACAGGGGATTCACCCCTCCACTTT. Its protein is CASSGTGDSPLHF. The rearrangement links TRBV19 to TRBJ1-6; 7 nucleotides match TRBD1. Germline V gene data show CDR1 as LNHDA and CDR2 as SQIVND (reference sequence). The CDR3 loop spans 13 amino acids. J lost 8 bases, V lost 5 bases, and 3 bases had no gene match. Variable domain in full (rest from reference TRBV19 and TRBJ1-6): DGGITQSPKYLFRKEGQNVTLSCEQNLNHDAMYWYRQDPGQGLRLIYYSQIVNDFQKGDIAEGYSVSREKKESFPLTVTSAQKNPTAFYLCASSGTGDSPLHFGNGTRLTVT.

The genes are TRBV6-1 and TRBJ2-7; TRBD2 might be the D (6 bases). Trimming took 6 bases from V and 1 from J, leaving 10 bases between them. Germline loops: CDR1 MNHNS, CDR2 SASEGT. This CDR3 contains 13 residues. In nucleotides, the CDR3 is TGTGCCAGCAGCTGGGACTTATCCTACGAGCAGTACTTC. It encodes CASSWDLSYEQYF.

This clone was detected a few times. This chain uses TRBV19 with TRBJ1-1; a possible D gene is TRBD1 (6 bases). V lost 8 bases and J lost 0, with 13 bases in between. Germline CDR1 is LNHDA and CDR2 is SQIVND (reference sequence). The CDR3 spans 14 residues. Here the CDR3 DNA reads TGTGCCAGTTCCTCCGGGACACTGAACACTGAAGCTTTCTTT. This codes for CASSSGTLNTEAFF. The full variable domain, in which reference TRBV19 and TRBJ1-1 provide the parts outside the CDR3, is DGGITQSPKYLFRKEGQNVTLSCEQNLNHDAMYWYRQDPGQGLRLIYYSQIVNDFQKGDIAEGYSVSREKKESFPLTVTSAQKNPTAFYLCASSSGTLNTEAFFGQGTRLTVV.

In DNA form, the CDR3 reads TGTGCCAGCTCTTACCCCCGGGGGGCAGGGGAAAAACTGTTTTTT. Amino acids: CASSYPRGAGEKLFF. The rearrangement links TRBV6-6 to TRBJ1-4; D might be TRBD1 (6 bases). Germline CDR1 reads MNHNY; CDR2 reads SVGAGI (reference sequence). The CDR3 spans 15 residues. Trimming removed 8 bases from V and 8 bases from J, with 21 bases in between.

V is TRBV6-5 and J is TRBJ1-2; 9 bases agree with TRBD1. From germline, CDR1 is MNHEY and CDR2 SVGAGI. Trimming at V came to 5 bases and at J to 4 bases, leaving 8 bases not matched to a gene. This CDR3 is 15 amino acids long. The CDR3 DNA reads as TGTGCCAGCAGTCCCACAGGGGGCTATCGCTATGGCTACACCTTC. As protein: CASSPTGGYRYGYTF.

This clone was observed once. This rearrangement joins TRBV18 to TRBJ1-1, with 8 bases fitting TRBD1. With 5 bases clipped from V and 4 bases from J, the junction kept 3 bases outside the gene matches. Germline V CDR1 and CDR2: KGHSH, LQKENI. The length of the CDR3 is 13 residues. CDR3 coding DNA: TGTGCCAGCTCAGATACAGGGGGCACTGAAGCTTTCTTT. This encodes CASSDTGGTEAFF.

The chain employs TRBV18 and TRBJ2-7, with unresolved D. The germline gives CDR1 KGHSH, CDR2 LQKENI. The V end was cut by 3 bases, the J end by 3 bases, with 6 bases between. The CDR3 is 12 residues long. The CDR3 DNA sequence: TGTGCCAGCTCACCCCGGGTCTACGAGCAGTACTTC. Translated: CASSPRVYEQYF.

The chain uses TRBV3-1 (or the pseudogene TRBV3-2) and TRBJ2-1, with 14 nucleotides matching TRBD2. In germline, CDR1 is LGHDT, CDR2 YNNKEL (reference sequence). Trimming cost V 0 bases and J 9 bases; bases outside gene matches: 4. This CDR3 contains 16 residues. CDR3 in DNA: TGTGCCAGCAGCCAAGATGTGACTAGCGGGGGGGTTGAGCAGTTCTTC. This codes for CASSQDVTSGGVEQFF.

The chain links TRBV3-1 (or the pseudogene TRBV3-2) to TRBJ2-7, with TRBD2 identical over 8 bases. Trimming cost V 0 bases and J 2 bases; bases outside gene matches: 9. This CDR3 is 17 amino acids long. Germline CDR1 reads LGHDT; CDR2 reads YNNKEL (reference sequence). In DNA, the CDR3 is TGTGCCAGCAGCCAAGAGGGCGGGGGGCTGTTAACCTACGAGCAGTACTTC. It codes for CASSQEGGGLLTYEQYF.

This chain connects TRBV20-1 to TRBJ2-7, with D tentatively TRBD1 or TRBD2 (5 bases each). Germline loops: CDR1 DFQATT, CDR2 SNEGSKA (reference sequence). This CDR3 is built from 11 residues. The V gene lost 3 bases and the J gene lost 6 bases, with 9 bases spanning the gap. The CDR3 spells CSARAGTEQYF. The CDR3, as DNA: TGCAGTGCTAGGGCAGGGACCGAGCAGTACTTC.

This sequence joins TRBV6-1 and TRBJ1-3; the D gene is possibly TRBD1 (6 bases). Germline assignment: CDR1 MNHNS and CDR2 SASEGT. Trimming shortened V by 2 bases and J by 4 bases, and 15 bases separated the two germline ends. The CDR3 spans 16 residues. CDR3 protein: CASSEFGQPRGNTIYF. DNA of the CDR3: TGTGCCAGCAGTGAATTCGGACAGCCGAGGGGAAACACCATATATTTT.

The chain is built from TRBV27 and TRBJ1-2; D may be TRBD1 (5 bases). Per the germline V gene, CDR1 is MNHEY and CDR2 is SMNVEV (reference sequence). The CDR3 is 14 amino acids. The V and J ends lost 6 bases and 5 bases respectively, with 16 bases between them. CDR3 in amino acids: CASSPTEGWYGYTF. The CDR3 bases are TGTGCCAGCAGCCCCACAGAGGGGTGGTATGGCTACACCTTC.

V usage is TRBV2 and J usage is TRBJ1-5, with D unclear. The V gene's germline CDR1 is SNHLY and CDR2 FYNNEI. The germline V and J ends were trimmed by 3 bases and 7 bases, with 13 bases remaining between them. The CDR3 sequence is 14 residues long. Here the CDR3 reads CASSEIQRAQPQHF. In nucleotides, the CDR3 is TGTGCCAGCAGTGAGATCCAGCGGGCCCAGCCCCAGCATTTT. The variable domain in full, with the rest retrieved from reference TRBV2 and TRBJ1-5, is EPEVTQTPSHQVTQMGQEVILRCVPISNHLYFYWYRQILGQKVEFLVSFYNNEISEKSEIFDDQFSVERPDGSNFTLKIRSTKLEDSAMYFCASSEIQRAQPQHFGDGTRLSIL.

The gene calls are TRBV24-1 and TRBJ2-2; no clear D. Trimming shortened V by 3 bases and J by 5 bases, and 9 bases separated the two germline ends. There are 14 residues in the CDR3. Germline V gives CDR1 KGHDR, CDR2 SFDVKD. CDR3 sequence reads: CATSDPYQTGELFF. CDR3 in DNA: TGTGCCACCAGTGATCCCTACCAGACCGGGGAGCTGTTTTTT.